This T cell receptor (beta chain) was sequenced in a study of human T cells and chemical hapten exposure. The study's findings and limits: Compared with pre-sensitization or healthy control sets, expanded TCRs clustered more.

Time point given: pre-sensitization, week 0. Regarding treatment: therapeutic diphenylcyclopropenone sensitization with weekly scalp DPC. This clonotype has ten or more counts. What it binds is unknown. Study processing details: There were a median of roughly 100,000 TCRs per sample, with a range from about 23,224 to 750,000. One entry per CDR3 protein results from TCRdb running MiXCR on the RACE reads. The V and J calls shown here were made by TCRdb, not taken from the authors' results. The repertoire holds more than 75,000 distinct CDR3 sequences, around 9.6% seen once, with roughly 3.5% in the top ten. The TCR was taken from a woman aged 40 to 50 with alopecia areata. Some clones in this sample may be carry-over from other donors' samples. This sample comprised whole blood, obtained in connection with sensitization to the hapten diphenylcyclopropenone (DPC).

Written as DNA, the CDR3 is TGTGCCAGCAGCTCGGAGGCGGCCAGCAATAGCAATCAGCCCCAGCATTTT. This codes for CASSSEAASNSNQPQHF. The chain combines TRBV4-2 with TRBJ1-5; D ambiguous. V was pared by 5 bases and J by 0 bases, with 17 bases between. The CDR3 covers 17 residues. CDR1 is LGHNA and CDR2 is YNFKEQ in the germline V gene.